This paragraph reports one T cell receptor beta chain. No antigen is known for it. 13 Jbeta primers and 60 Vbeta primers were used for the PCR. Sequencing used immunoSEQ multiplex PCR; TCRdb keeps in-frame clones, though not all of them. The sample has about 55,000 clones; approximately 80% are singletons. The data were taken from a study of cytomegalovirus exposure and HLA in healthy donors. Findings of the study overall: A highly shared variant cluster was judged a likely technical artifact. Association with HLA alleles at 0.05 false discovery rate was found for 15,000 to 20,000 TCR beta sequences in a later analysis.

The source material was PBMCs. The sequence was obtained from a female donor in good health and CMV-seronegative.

CDR3: CASSHQDRTNSPLHF. The CDR3 nucleotides are TGCGCCAGCAGCCATCAGGACAGGACAAATTCACCCCTCCACTTT. J is TRBJ1-6 and V is TRBV5-1; TRBD1 matches 7 bases. CDR1 is SGHRS, CDR2 YFSETQ, per germline. This CDR3 has 15 residues. V was clipped by 4 bases and J by 7 bases; unmatched bases: 8.